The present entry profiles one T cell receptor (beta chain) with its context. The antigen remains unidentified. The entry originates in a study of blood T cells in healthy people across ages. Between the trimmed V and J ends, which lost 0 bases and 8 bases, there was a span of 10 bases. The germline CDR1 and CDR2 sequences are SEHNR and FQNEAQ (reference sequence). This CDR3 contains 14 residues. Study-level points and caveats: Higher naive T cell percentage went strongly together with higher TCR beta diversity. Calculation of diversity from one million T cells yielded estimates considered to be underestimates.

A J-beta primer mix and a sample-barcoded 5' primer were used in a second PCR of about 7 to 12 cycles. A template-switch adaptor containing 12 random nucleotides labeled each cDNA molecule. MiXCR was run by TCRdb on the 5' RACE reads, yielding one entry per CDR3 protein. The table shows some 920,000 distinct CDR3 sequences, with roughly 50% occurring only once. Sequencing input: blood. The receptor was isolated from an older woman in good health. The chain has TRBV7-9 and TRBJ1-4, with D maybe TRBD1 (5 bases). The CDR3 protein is CASSLAGAWEKLFF. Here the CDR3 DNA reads TGTGCCAGCAGCTTAGCAGGGGCATGGGAAAAACTGTTTTTT.